This TCR beta chain was profiled in a study of blood T cells in healthy people across ages. Whole-study context: Template switching picked up about one barcoded beta molecule for each two T cells.

The total RNA that was extracted per sample amounted to at least 5 micrograms. A sample-barcoded 5' primer and a J-beta primer mix were used in a second PCR of roughly 6 to 12 cycles. Paired-end reads containing CDR3 totaled no fewer than 2.5 million for each sample. One entry per CDR3 protein, called by TCRdb with MiXCR from the 5' RACE reads. The sample holds around 1.1 million distinct CDR3 sequences, about two fifths seen once. CDR1 and CDR2 from the germline V gene are LGHDT and YNNKEL (reference sequence). This CDR3 has 15 amino acids. Concerning this clonotype: One junction end disagrees with the germline gene, perhaps due to a read error.

Sequenced input: blood. This clonotype was sampled from a man between 18 and 35 years old in good health. This chain uses TRBV3-1 with TRBJ1-2, with D tentatively TRBD1 (5 bases). The CDR3 is CASSQGAPTNYGYTF. The CDR3 coding sequence is TGTGCCAGCAGTCAAGGGGCCCCGACTAACTATGGCTACACCTTC.